The text below deals with one T cell receptor (beta chain). This specimen includes other DNA sequences encoding the same CDR3. The source of the sample is a study of shared clonotypes between healthy human individuals. On the study more broadly: The study enrolled two women and a few men aged 18 to 49.

This CDR3 is 13 amino acids long. V lost 0 bases, J lost 5 bases, and 10 bases lay in between. CDR1 is SQVTM, CDR2 ANQGSEA, per germline. TCRdb's table, derived via immunoSEQ multiplex PCR, lists solely in-frame clones and lacks some. Here the sample spans fewer than 2.5 million clones, more than 85% being singletons. The sequence came from a man aged 18 to 35 in good health. Some clones in this sample may be carry-over from other donors' samples. The chain combines TRBV29-1 with TRBJ2-5; a weak D match, TRBD2 (6 bases). Sequencing was done on a sample of naive CD4+ T cells from PBMCs. The subset was: CD45RA+ positively selected. DNA of the CDR3: TGCAGCGTTGAAGATGGGGGGAGGGAGACCCAGTACTTC. Encoded protein: CSVEDGGRETQYF.